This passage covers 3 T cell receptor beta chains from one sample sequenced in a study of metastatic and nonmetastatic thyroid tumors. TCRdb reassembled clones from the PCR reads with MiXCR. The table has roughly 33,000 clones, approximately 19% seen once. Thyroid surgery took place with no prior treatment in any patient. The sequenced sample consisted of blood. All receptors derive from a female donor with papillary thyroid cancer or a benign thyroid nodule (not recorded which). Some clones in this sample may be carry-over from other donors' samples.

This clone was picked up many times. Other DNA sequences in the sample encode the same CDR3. Here the CDR3 DNA reads TGTGCCAGCAGTGGACGTGAAAAACTGTTTTTT. As protein: CASSGREKLFF. The chain is built from TRBV6-1 and TRBJ1-4; D ambiguous. With 4 bases removed from V and 7 bases from J, the gap between germline ends came to 4 bases. The germline V gene encodes CDR1 MNHNS and CDR2 SASEGT. The CDR3 has 11 amino acids.

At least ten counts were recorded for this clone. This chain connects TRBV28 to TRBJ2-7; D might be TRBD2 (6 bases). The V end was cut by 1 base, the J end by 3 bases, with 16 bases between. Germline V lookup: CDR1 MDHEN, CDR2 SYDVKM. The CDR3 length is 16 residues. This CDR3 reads CASSLSEAGTHYEQYF. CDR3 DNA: TGTGCCAGCAGTTTATCGGAGGCGGGAACGCACTACGAGCAGTACTTC.

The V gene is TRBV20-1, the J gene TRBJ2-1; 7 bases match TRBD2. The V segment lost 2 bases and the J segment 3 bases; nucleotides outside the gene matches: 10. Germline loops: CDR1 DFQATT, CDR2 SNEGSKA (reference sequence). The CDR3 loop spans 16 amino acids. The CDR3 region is CSARTGTSVIYNEQFF. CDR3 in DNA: TGCAGTGCTAGAACTGGCACTAGCGTTATCTACAATGAGCAGTTCTTC.